The 30 T cell receptor beta chains given below trace back to one sample, sequenced in a study of shared clonotypes between healthy human individuals. Generated by immunoSEQ multiplex PCR, the TCRdb table keeps only in-frame clones and is missing some. Here the sample spans approximately 100,000 clones, about 63% being singletons. Sequences were obtained from memory CD8+ T cells sorted from blood. This sample's subset: CD45RO+ cells pooled with CCR7-negative TemRA cells. The receptors originated from a woman aged 25 to 39 in good health.

The table lists this clone with a few counts. Other DNA sequences of this sample code for an identical CDR3. The chain has TRBV5-5 and TRBJ1-2; D is ambiguous. V lost 0 bases and J 3 bases, leaving 12 bases between the germline ends. The germline V gene has CDR1 SGHKS and CDR2 YYEKEE (reference sequence). The CDR3 length is 15 residues. CDR3 residues: CASSLEGGSHYGYTF. The DNA for the CDR3 is TGTGCCAGCAGCTTGGAGGGTGGCAGCCACTATGGCTACACCTTC.

The chain has TRBV6-5 and TRBJ1-1; 9 nucleotides agree with TRBD1. Germline CDR1 MNHEY, CDR2 SVGAGI. V was clipped by 4 bases and J by 4 bases; unmatched bases: 4. This CDR3 has 14 residues. Here the CDR3 DNA reads TGTGCCAGCAGTTTGACAGGGGGAGGCACTGAAGCTTTCTTT. It yields the protein CASSLTGGGTEAFF.

This chain uses TRBV5-4 with TRBJ1-1, with D possibly matching TRBD1 (5 bases). Looked up from germline, CDR1 is SGHNT and CDR2 is YYREEE (reference sequence). Trimming shortened V by 2 bases and J by 3 bases, and 20 bases separated the two germline ends. The CDR3 runs to 17 residues. In DNA form, the CDR3 reads TGTGCCAGCAGCTTACAGGAGTATGACCCTGAGGACACTGAAGCTTTCTTT. It yields the protein CASSLQEYDPEDTEAFF.

This clone was recorded at least ten times. V usage is TRBV15 and J usage is TRBJ2-2; 10 bases line up with TRBD1. CDR1 is LNHNV and CDR2 is YYDKDF in the germline V gene (reference sequence). This CDR3 has 16 amino acids. Losses at the gene ends were 9 bases for V and 3 bases for J; bases not matched to a gene: 10. CDR3 in amino acids: CATDPGTGAHTGELFF. In DNA, the CDR3 is TGTGCCACAGATCCCGGGACAGGGGCGCACACCGGGGAGCTGTTTTTT.

The V gene is TRBV4-2, the J gene TRBJ1-3; possible D gene TRBD1, 6 bases. The CDR3 is 14 residues long. The V end was cut by 4 bases, the J end by 4 bases, with 11 bases between. The germline V gene encodes CDR1 LGHNA and CDR2 YNFKEQ. Here the CDR3 reads CASSRETGGNTIYF. DNA for the CDR3: TGTGCCAGCAGCCGCGAGACAGGCGGAAACACCATATATTTT.

Points on this clone: This sample includes further DNA sequences coding for the same CDR3. V is TRBV11-2 and J is TRBJ2-7; D unclear. V dropped 5 bases and J dropped 2 bases, with 7 bases sitting between them. The CDR3 runs 12 residues. Germline V gene lookup returns CDR1 SGHAT and CDR2 FQNNGV. Here the CDR3 reads CASSRWTYEQYF. The DNA of the CDR3 is TGTGCCAGCAGCCGTTGGACCTACGAGCAGTACTTC.

This clone came up a few times. V is TRBV25-1 and J is TRBJ1-1; no firm D call. Trimming left V 1 base short and J 4 bases short, with 4 bases between. The CDR3 has 12 amino acids. The germline V gene encodes CDR1 MGHDK and CDR2 SYGVNS. The CDR3 protein is CASSELGTEAFF. Written as DNA, the CDR3 is TGTGCCAGCAGTGAATTGGGCACTGAAGCTTTCTTT.

The chain's CDR3 is CASSFEQASTDTQYF. The CDR3 DNA reads as TGTGCCAGCAGCTTCGAACAGGCTAGCACAGATACGCAGTATTTT. The chain is built from TRBV11-2 and TRBJ2-3, with D tentatively TRBD1 (5 bases). CDR3 length: 15 residues. Germline CDR1 and CDR2: SGHAT and FQNNGV. V dropped 3 bases and J dropped 0 bases, with 10 bases sitting between them.

This clone was counted between two and nine times. The CDR3 bases are TGTGCCAGCAGCCCCATCGCCTCTACAGGGAGGAGAAACATTCAGTACTTC. Its protein product is CASSPIASTGRRNIQYF. The rearrangement links TRBV11-2 to TRBJ2-4, with D perhaps TRBD1 or TRBD2 (6 bases each). Germline V CDR1 and CDR2: SGHAT, FQNNGV. The length of the CDR3 is 17 residues. Deletions cut 5 bases from V and 6 bases from J, with 23 bases between.

The table lists this clone with a few counts. The V and J genes are TRBV28 and TRBJ2-6, with D unclear. The CDR3 runs to 15 residues. V lost 6 bases, J lost 2 bases, and 11 bases lay in between. Germline lookup yields CDR1 MDHEN and CDR2 SYDVKM. The CDR3 DNA reads TGTGCCAGCAGCCCACCGGTTACTGGGGCCAACGTCCTGACTTTC. This translates into CASSPPVTGANVLTF.

This clone was observed a handful of times. This CDR3 reads CASSEVVYNEQFF. The DNA of the CDR3 is TGTGCCAGCAGTGAAGTGGTCTACAATGAGCAGTTCTTC. This chain connects TRBV25-1 to TRBJ2-1; D ambiguous. Germline V gives CDR1 MGHDK, CDR2 SYGVNS. CDR3 length equals 13 residues. V was clipped by 2 bases and J by 3 bases, with 5 bases between them.

Note on this clone: Distinct nucleotide sequences in the sample also encode this CDR3. The V gene is TRBV4-1, the J gene TRBJ2-5; D is possibly TRBD1 or TRBD2 (5 bases each). The end of the DNA fits TRBJ2-7 better, so the J call may be wrong. CDR1 and CDR2 (germline): MGHRA, YSYEKL. The CDR3 is 14 residues long. CDR3 sequence (DNA): TGCGCCAGCAGCCATCCGGGGCCCTCCTACGAGCAGTACTTC. As protein: CASSHPGPSYEQYF.

This clone has a handful of counts. This rearrangement joins TRBV14 to TRBJ2-1, with TRBD2 identical over 9 bases. J was trimmed by 7 bases and V by 1 base; bases with no gene match: 8. The CDR3 length is 16 residues. The germline V gene encodes CDR1 SGHDN and CDR2 FVKESK. The DNA for the CDR3 is TGTGCCAGCAGCCAAGTACCTAGCGGGACTGGGAATGAGCAGTTCTTC. This translates into CASSQVPSGTGNEQFF.

As concerns this clone: The identical CDR3 is also encoded by other nucleotide sequences in the sample. The chain employs TRBV9 and TRBJ1-1, with D possibly TRBD1 on 5 matching bases. Trimming shortened V by 0 bases and J by 1 base, and 7 bases separated the two germline ends. Germline CDR1 and CDR2: SGDLS and YYNGEE. The CDR3 runs 14 residues. The CDR3 loop reads CASSVGGTNTEAFF. CDR3 nucleotide sequence: TGTGCCAGCAGCGTAGGGGGGACGAACACTGAAGCTTTCTTT. Using reference TRBV9 and TRBJ1-1 for the parts outside the CDR3, the full variable domain is DSGVTQTPKHLITATGQRVTLRCSPRSGDLSVYWYQQSLDQGLQFLIQYYNGEERAKGNILERFSAQQFPDLHSELNLSSLELGDSALYFCASSVGGTNTEAFFGQGTRLTVV.

The chain combines TRBV7-6 with TRBJ2-1; the D gene is possibly TRBD2 (6 bases). Trimming shortened V by 5 bases and J by 7 bases, and 15 bases separated the two germline ends. CDR1 is SGHVS and CDR2 is FNYEAQ in the germline V gene. The CDR3 length is 14 residues. CDR3 sequence: CASSPAGGANEQFF. The CDR3 DNA is TGTGCCAGCAGCCCCGCCGGGGGTGCGAATGAGCAGTTCTTC.

The chain links TRBV4-1 to TRBJ2-7; possibly TRBD1 for D (6 bases). V lost 4 bases and J 0 bases, leaving 10 bases between the germline ends. The CDR3 loop spans 14 amino acids. From germline, CDR1 is MGHRA and CDR2 YSYEKL. CDR3 in DNA: TGCGCCAGCAGCCTTCGACAGGACTCCTACGAGCAGTACTTC. Translating gives CASSLRQDSYEQYF.

The chain joins TRBV10-1 to TRBJ1-5, with D perhaps matching TRBD1 (5 bases). The CDR3 runs to 13 residues. Germline V gives CDR1 WNHNN, CDR2 SYGVQD (reference sequence). V was cut by 8 bases and J by 1 base, with 9 bases left in between. CDR3 in DNA: TGCGCCAGCGGGGGGGGGAGCAATCAGCCCCAGCATTTT. Its translation: CASGGGSNQPQHF.

The chain recombines TRBV4-1 with TRBJ1-2; TRBD1 aligns across 7 bases. The CDR3 runs 15 residues. The germline V gene encodes CDR1 MGHRA and CDR2 YSYEKL. V shed 2 bases and J 4 bases; nucleotides not matched to a gene: 7. The CDR3 nucleotides read TGCGCCAGCAGCCAAATATGGACAGGCCCCTATGGCTACACCTTC. Residues: CASSQIWTGPYGYTF.

V is TRBV7-6 and J is TRBJ2-1; the D gene is possibly TRBD1 (6 bases). Trimming took off 1 base at V and 4 bases at J, with 8 bases between the two ends. Germline V gives CDR1 SGHVS, CDR2 FNYEAQ. The CDR3 length is 14 residues. As DNA, the CDR3 is TGTGCCAGCAGCTTAGGGGGGCTATACAATGAGCAGTTCTTC. This gives the protein CASSLGGLYNEQFF.

The CDR3 region has the DNA TGCGCCAGCAGCTTGACGGGGACCGAAATTTATACGCAGTATTTT. This gives the protein CASSLTGTEIYTQYF. This chain joins TRBV5-1 and TRBJ2-3; TRBD1 or TRBD2 may be the D gene (5 bases each). With 1 base removed from V and 7 bases from J, the gap between germline ends came to 16 bases. The germline V gene has CDR1 SGHRS and CDR2 YFSETQ. The CDR3 sequence is 15 residues long.

This chain joins TRBV27 and TRBJ2-1; 10 bases are a match to TRBD2. Looked up from germline, CDR1 is MNHEY and CDR2 is SMNVEV (reference sequence). There are 17 residues in the CDR3. Germline trimming cut 4 bases from V and 0 bases from J; bases unmatched to any gene: 6. The chain's CDR3 is CASSSSSSGSSYNEQFF. For the CDR3, the DNA is TGTGCCAGCAGTTCCTCATCTAGCGGGAGCTCCTACAATGAGCAGTTCTTC.

The genes are TRBV27 and TRBJ1-4, with TRBD1 identical over 7 bases. Trimming cost V 4 bases and J 0 bases; bases outside gene matches: 5. Germline-derived CDR1 and CDR2 are MNHEY and SMNVEV (reference sequence). The CDR3 is made up of 16 amino acids. The CDR3 protein is CASSSRQGATNEKLFF. CDR3 coding DNA: TGTGCCAGCAGTTCCCGCCAGGGGGCAACTAATGAAAAACTGTTTTTT.

This clone was recorded many times. The chain carries TRBV6-5 and TRBJ2-7; tentative D call: TRBD2 (5 bases). The CDR3 totals 13 residues. V lost 6 bases, J lost 2 bases, and 11 bases lay in between. Per germline, CDR1 MNHEY and CDR2 SVGAGI. CDR3 loop: CASRDRGTYEQYF. CDR3 nucleotide sequence: TGTGCCAGCAGGGACCGGGGTACCTACGAGCAGTACTTC.

This clone was picked up one time. This rearrangement joins TRBV5-1 to TRBJ2-5; 8 positions match TRBD1. There are 14 residues in the CDR3. The trim removed 4 bases at V and 3 bases at J, leaving 5 bases unmatched. Germline CDR1 and CDR2: SGHRS and YFSETQ. CDR3 nucleotide sequence: TGCGCCAGCAGCCCGGACAGGGCCAAAGAGACCCAGTACTTC. It encodes CASSPDRAKETQYF.

This clone appeared once. The rearrangement uses TRBV11-1 and TRBJ1-1, with TRBD1 matching over 7 bases. The CDR3 runs to 15 residues. Trimming removed 5 bases from V and 5 bases from J; junction bases left unmatched: 11. The germline V gene has CDR1 SGHAT and CDR2 FQDESV (reference sequence). The CDR3 loop is CASSADRALWTEAFF. The CDR3 DNA reads as TGTGCCAGCAGCGCCGACAGGGCATTGTGGACTGAAGCTTTCTTT.

This clone qualifies as medium-sized. The rearrangement links TRBV28 to TRBJ1-5, with D perhaps matching TRBD1 (5 bases). The CDR3 loop spans 13 amino acids. V was shortened by 1 base and J by 7 bases, with 8 bases between the two germline ends. In germline, CDR1 is MDHEN, CDR2 SYDVKM. The CDR3 reads CASSLLGEQPQHF. The DNA of the CDR3 is TGTGCCAGCAGTTTATTGGGGGAACAGCCCCAGCATTTT.

This rearrangement joins TRBV18 to TRBJ2-7; TRBD2 aligns across 11 bases. The germline CDR1 and CDR2 sequences are KGHSH and LQKENI. The CDR3 has 15 amino acids. With V trimmed by 2 bases and J by 5 bases, 5 bases remained unmatched. CDR3 nucleotide sequence: TGTGCCAGCTCACCAACTAGCGGGGGTCGGCACGAGCAGTACTTC. It codes for CASSPTSGGRHEQYF.

This clone was found once. The rearrangement links TRBV6-1 to TRBJ2-6; TRBD2 might be the D (5 bases). The CDR3 length is 18 residues. V was clipped by 0 bases and J by 0 bases, with 12 bases between them. Germline V lookup: CDR1 MNHNS, CDR2 SASEGT. For the CDR3, the DNA is TGTGCCAGCAGTGAAGCGTTATCGGGGATCTCTGGGGCCAACGTCCTGACTTTC. As protein: CASSEALSGISGANVLTF.

The gene calls are TRBV14 and TRBJ1-2; the D is unclear. Germline V gene lookup returns CDR1 SGHDN and CDR2 FVKESK. V was cut by 1 base and J by 6 bases, with 9 bases left in between. The CDR3 sequence is 13 residues long. The CDR3 sequence: CASSQVGIHGYTF. The CDR3, as DNA: TGTGCCAGCAGCCAAGTAGGGATTCATGGCTACACCTTC.

This clone was detected ten times or more. The chain is built from TRBV7-8 and TRBJ2-7; D not resolved. The CDR3 consists of 14 residues. Trimming cost V 2 bases and J 4 bases, with 12 bases left between them. Germline V gene sequence: CDR1 SGHVS, CDR2 FQNEAQ. CDR3 in DNA: TGTGCCAGCAGCTTATGGTTAGGTACTTACGAGCAGTACTTC. It specifies CASSLWLGTYEQYF.